This entry concerns a single T cell receptor (beta chain). As yet, its antigen is unknown. These data are taken from a study of T cells in narcolepsy. Findings of the study overall: Some memory CD4+ repertoires had no autoreactive clone sequences. Blood of same and different patients, but not healthy controls, reportedly held recurring autoreactive clonotypes.

Some clones are missing from TCRdb's copy, which holds only in-frame ones; the method was immunoSEQ multiplex PCR. Among 25,000 or so clones listed, 75% to 85% were seen once. This receptor was taken from a human donor in good health. The source material was memory (CD45RA-) CD4+ T cells from blood.

The CDR3 DNA follows: TGTGCCAGCAGCCTGCGTGGGGGAGACAATGAGCAGTTCTTC. Amino acid sequence: CASSLRGGDNEQFF. The chain uses TRBV5-4 and TRBJ2-1; D is perhaps TRBD1 or TRBD2 (5 bases each). This CDR3 is built from 14 residues. CDR1 is SGHNT and CDR2 is YYREEE in the germline V gene (reference sequence). V shed 4 bases and J shed 5 bases, with 13 bases lying between them.